The rows below give T cell receptor beta chains drawn from one sample of a study of OX40 agonist ivuxolimab in advanced cancers. The table came from immunoSEQ multiplex PCR; TCRdb's copy has only in-frame clones and leaves some out. Altogether 15,000 to 20,000 clones are present, roughly 80% being singletons, with the ten largest covering approximately 14%. This material consisted of CD4+ or CD8+ T cells sorted from blood, taken in a trial of the OX40 agonist ivuxolimab. These TCRs come from an adult with an advanced solid tumor such as melanoma, head and neck, liver or kidney cancer. CDR3s include the opening cysteine and the closing phenylalanine or tryptophan. D genes are given only for firm matches. Clone size is shown for a subset of rows, as once, few, many or a class of expanded clone.

>.|TRBJ2-1|TRBV7-9|.
CASSGFEGPSYNEQFF
TGTGCCAGCAGCGGATTCGAGGGACCCTCCTACAATGAGCAGTTCTTC
>.|TRBJ2-1|TRBV19|TRBD1
CASNPNRGRYNEQFF
TGTGCCAGTAACCCCAACAGGGGGCGATACAATGAGCAGTTCTTC
>.|TRBJ1-1|TRBV5-6|TRBD1
CASSYRDRKGSAFF
TGTGCCAGCAGCTATAGGGACAGAAAAGGGTCTGCTTTCTTT
>.|TRBJ1-1|TRBV28|TRBD1
CASRRDSSTEAFF
TGTGCCAGCAGGCGGGACAGTTCCACTGAAGCTTTCTTT
>.|TRBJ2-3|TRBV4-1|TRBD1
CASSHPRGRSGTDTQYF
TGCGCCAGCAGCCATCCCAGGGGGCGCTCGGGCACAGATACGCAGTATTTT
>.|TRBJ2-7|TRBV10-1|.
CASSESPGTSERYF
TGCGCCAGCAGTGAGTCTCCAGGGACGAGCGAGCGGTACTTC
>once|TRBJ2-3|TRBV28|TRBD2
CASSLQLAGTDTQYF
TGTGCCAGCAGTTTGCAACTAGCGGGCACAGATACGCAGTATTTT
>once|TRBJ2-2|TRBV7-2|.
CASSHYRGELFF
TGTGCCAGCAGTCATTACAGGGGGGAGCTGTTTTTT
>.|TRBJ1-3|TRBV6-5|.
CASSSWGRGNTIYF
TGTGCCAGCAGTTCCTGGGGCCGTGGAAACACCATATATTTT
>.|TRBJ1-3|TRBV5-6|.
CASSFGLSSGNTIYF
TGTGCCAGCAGCTTCGGACTCAGCTCTGGAAACACCATATATTTT
>.|TRBJ2-7|TRBV28|TRBD1
CASQLPTGGGEEQYF
TGTGCCAGCCAACTCCCTACAGGGGGCGGCGAGGAGCAGTACTTC
>.|TRBJ2-2|TRBV7-9|.
CASSLNGRNTGELFF
TGTGCCAGCAGCTTAAACGGGAGGAACACCGGGGAGCTGTTTTTT
>.|TRBJ1-2|TRBV30|TRBD1
CAWSYPFRDSRNYGYTF
TGTGCCTGGAGTTATCCCTTCCGGGACAGTCGTAACTATGGCTACACCTTC
>.|TRBJ1-3|TRBV19|.
CASSRGSGNTIYF
TGTGCCAGTAGCAGAGGCTCTGGAAACACCATATATTTT
>once|TRBJ2-1|TRBV5-8|TRBD1
CASPRDRYNEQFF
TGTGCCAGCCCCCGGGACAGATACAATGAGCAGTTCTTC
>hyperexpanded|TRBJ1-4|TRBV4-3|.
CASSQDLPGVFEKLFF
TGCGCCAGCAGCCAAGATCTTCCGGGGGTTTTTGAAAAACTGTTTTTT
>.|TRBJ1-5|TRBV19|.
CASSMRDGYQPQHF
TGTGCCAGTAGTATGAGGGACGGCTATCAGCCCCAGCATTTT
>.|TRBJ1-1|TRBV7-2|TRBD1
CASSSPDRAAYTEAFF
TGTGCCAGCAGCTCCCCAGACAGGGCGGCGTACACTGAAGCTTTCTTT
>.|TRBJ1-4|TRBV6-5|.
CASSYDRLKLFF
TGTGCCAGCAGTTACGACCGGTTAAAACTGTTTTTT
>.|TRBJ2-7|TRBV6-5|TRBD2
CASSYDTGGSYEQYF
TGTGCCAGCAGTTACGATACGGGGGGATCCTACGAGCAGTACTTC
>.|TRBJ1-2|TRBV11-2|.
CASSHLRGRNYGYTF
TGTGCCAGCAGCCACTTAAGGGGACGGAACTATGGCTACACCTTC
>.|TRBJ2-7|TRBV19|TRBD1
CASSPLPGTGLEQYF
TGTGCCAGTAGTCCCCTCCCCGGGACAGGGCTCGAGCAGTACTTC
>.|TRBJ2-7|TRBV7-6|.
CASSRTENSYEQYF
TGTGCCAGCAGCCGGACAGAAAACTCCTACGAGCAGTACTTC
>.|TRBJ1-1|TRBV18|TRBD1
CASRLTGAAEAFF
TGTGCCAGCCGGTTGACAGGGGCCGCTGAAGCTTTCTTT
>.|TRBJ2-7|TRBV4-1|TRBD2
CASSQTSGSASYEQYF
TGCGCCAGCAGCCAGACTAGCGGGAGCGCCTCCTACGAGCAGTACTTC
>.|TRBJ1-1|TRBV28|.
CASSLMEGQSTEAFF
TGTGCCAGCAGTTTAATGGAAGGACAGAGTACTGAAGCTTTCTTT
>.|TRBJ1-2|TRBV27|.
CASSRGGFYGYTF
TGTGCCAGCAGCCGCGGGGGCTTCTATGGCTACACCTTC
>.|TRBJ2-1|TRBV28|TRBD2
CASSTGLAGGSYNEQFF
TGTGCCAGCAGTACCGGACTAGCGGGGGGGTCCTACAATGAGCAGTTCTTC
>.|TRBJ2-3|TRBV7-2|.
CASSLAAASGTDTQYF
TGTGCCAGCAGCTTAGCAGCAGCTTCGGGCACAGATACGCAGTATTTT
>.|TRBJ2-6|TRBV9|.
CASRGDRWGSGANVLTF
TGTGCCAGCAGGGGGGACCGGTGGGGCTCTGGGGCCAACGTCCTGACTTTC